This record covers a single T cell receptor (beta chain). The sample is drawn from a study of identical twins. TCRdb redid the calling of the 5' RACE reads with MiXCR, one entry per CDR3 protein. The table lists hundreds of thousands of distinct CDR3 sequences, over 20% of them singletons. J was trimmed by 5 bases and V by 6 bases; bases with no gene match: 5. In germline, CDR1 is LGHNT, CDR2 FRNRAP. CDR3 size: 13 residues. A further study also used this sample, focusing on T cells expressing NK-cell markers.

The TCR was taken from a woman aged 18-30 years in good health. The V and J genes are TRBV12-5 and TRBJ1-1; 8 bases fit TRBD1. Sequencing was done on a sample of PBMCs. The chain's CDR3 is CASGRQGWTEAFF. Here the CDR3 DNA reads TGTGCTAGTGGCAGACAGGGGTGGACTGAAGCTTTCTTT. The full variable domain, with the rest looked up from reference TRBV12-5 and TRBJ1-1, is DARVTQTPRHKVTEMGQEVTMRCQPILGHNTVFWYRQTMMQGLELLAYFRNRAPLDDSGMPKDRFSAEMPDATLATLKIQPSEPRDSAVYFCASGRQGWTEAFFGQGTRLTVV.